These 8 T cell receptor beta chains share one sample of origin, sequenced in a study of cytomegalovirus exposure and HLA in healthy donors. The study ran its PCR with 60 Vbeta and 13 Jbeta primers. The repertoire was sequenced with immunoSEQ multiplex PCR; TCRdb's copy has only in-frame clones and lacks some. The sample holds about 150,000 clones, about 70% seen once. The material sequenced was PBMCs. These receptor sequences come from a woman between 55 and 75 years old in good health and CMV-seropositive.

The V and J genes are TRBV27 and TRBJ1-2; D possibly corresponds to TRBD1 (5 bases). This CDR3 is 17 amino acids long. V lost 4 bases and J 3 bases, leaving 21 bases between the germline ends. CDR1 and CDR2 from the germline V gene are MNHEY and SMNVEV (reference sequence). The CDR3 protein is CASSSTLLQGLDYGYTF. CDR3 DNA sequence: TGTGCCAGCAGTTCCACACTCCTCCAGGGTTTGGACTATGGCTACACCTTC.

V is TRBV7-6 and J is TRBJ2-2; D may be TRBD2 (5 bases). This CDR3 region has 14 residues. Deletions cut 3 bases from V and 2 bases from J, with 7 bases between. Germline V lookup: CDR1 SGHVS, CDR2 FNYEAQ. Here the CDR3 DNA reads TGTGCCAGCAGCTTGGACTCCAACACCGGGGAGCTGTTTTTT. Amino acid sequence: CASSLDSNTGELFF.

J is TRBJ2-1 and V is TRBV18; 8 bases match TRBD2. This CDR3 region has 16 residues. V lost 5 bases to trimming and J lost 0 bases; unmatched junction nucleotides: 6. The V gene's germline CDR1 is KGHSH and CDR2 LQKENI. Written as DNA, the CDR3 is TGTGCCAGCTCATCCTTAGCGGGAACCTCCTACAATGAGCAGTTCTTC. Protein: CASSSLAGTSYNEQFF.

This CDR3 is CASSLAPGPYEQYF. The CDR3 coding sequence is TGTGCCAGCAGCTTGGCACCAGGGCCTTACGAGCAGTACTTC. This rearrangement joins TRBV5-4 to TRBJ2-7; D might be TRBD1 (5 bases). This CDR3 contains 14 residues. The V gene's germline CDR1 is SGHNT and CDR2 YYREEE (reference sequence). Trimming shortened V by 0 bases and J by 4 bases, and 11 bases separated the two germline ends.

The chain couples TRBV7-6 to TRBJ2-3, with TRBD1 identical over 11 bases. Germline V gene lookup returns CDR1 SGHVS and CDR2 FNYEAQ. This CDR3 spans 15 amino acids. With 5 bases clipped from V and 3 bases from J, the junction kept 4 bases outside the gene matches. For the CDR3, the DNA is TGTGCCAGCAGCCCGGGACAGGGGGGGACAGATACGCAGTATTTT. The encoded protein is CASSPGQGGTDTQYF.

The chain combines TRBV11-2 with TRBJ2-1; 7 nucleotides agree with TRBD2. Germline loops: CDR1 SGHAT, CDR2 FQNNGV. CDR3 length equals 16 residues. The V gene end was trimmed by 3 bases and the J gene end by 7 bases; junction bases not matched to a gene: 12. This chain's CDR3 is CASSFLLGREKNEQFF. The CDR3 DNA sequence: TGTGCCAGCAGCTTCCTCCTAGGGCGGGAGAAGAATGAGCAGTTCTTC.

The chain uses TRBV27 and TRBJ2-1, with TRBD2 identical over 11 bases. The CDR3 spans 18 residues. Germline V gene lookup returns CDR1 MNHEY and CDR2 SMNVEV (reference sequence). With V trimmed by 3 bases and J by 6 bases, 13 bases remained unmatched. This CDR3 reads CASSFGQGISGRANEQFF. CDR3 sequence (DNA): TGTGCCAGCAGTTTTGGACAGGGGATTAGCGGGAGGGCCAATGAGCAGTTCTTC.

V gene TRBV15 combines with J gene TRBJ1-1, with D possibly matching TRBD1 (5 bases). The CDR3 loop spans 13 amino acids. Germline CDR1 and CDR2: LNHNV and YYDKDF (reference sequence). With 11 bases removed from V and 0 bases from J, the gap between germline ends came to 13 bases. The CDR3 DNA reads TGTGCCGTGGGGGGGGTTATGAACACTGAAGCTTTCTTT. Translated: CAVGGVMNTEAFF.